Reported below is one T cell receptor beta chain. Its antigen is as yet unknown. Looked up from germline, CDR1 is SQVTM and CDR2 is ANQGSEA. The length of the CDR3 is 13 residues. J was trimmed by 5 bases and V by 3 bases; bases with no gene match: 6. These data come from a study of cytomegalovirus exposure and HLA in healthy donors. With 60 Vbeta and 13 Jbeta primers, the PCR was carried out. Using immunoSEQ multiplex PCR, the repertoire was profiled, and TCRdb retains in-frame clones only, with some absent. The sample includes roughly 130,000 clones, 82% of them seen just once. General study results and limits: For most TCR beta V segments, an earlier analysis put the productive rate at about 90% or about 30% of the time. A later analysis showed HLA-associated TCR beta chains outstripping equally common others in clonal expansion.

The clonotype originates from a male donor in good health and CMV-seropositive. Sequenced material: PBMCs. This chain joins TRBV29-1 and TRBJ2-5; 7 bases fit TRBD2. CDR3 sequence reads: CSVDPGGGETQYF. The CDR3 DNA reads TGCAGCGTTGACCCGGGAGGAGGGGAGACCCAGTACTTC.